This TCR beta chain was found in a study of shared clonotypes between healthy human individuals. This clone was seen a handful of times. Per the study methods: Quality scores were absent from the junction-only immunoSEQ sequences, so filtering differed. Measured with immunoSEQ multiplex PCR; TCRdb has only the in-frame clones, and not every one. That table furnishes V, J and clone size, whereas the DNA furnished D and trimming. This table has around 88,000 clones, 65% to 70% appearing once. The CDR3 is 12 residues long. CDR1 and CDR2 from the germline V gene are SEHNR and FQNEAQ (reference sequence). Germline trimming cut 11 bases from V and 6 bases from J; bases unmatched to any gene: 9.

The chain links TRBV7-9 to TRBJ2-7; TRBD1 matches 8 bases. Specimen: memory CD8+ T cells sorted from blood. The subset denotes: CD45RO+ cells pooled with CCR7-negative TemRA cells. The receptor's source is a man younger than 45 in good health. CDR3 sequence: CASKQGVGEQYF. In DNA form, the CDR3 reads TGTGCCTCGAAACAGGGGGTTGGCGAGCAGTACTTC.